This is a list of T cell receptor beta chains from one sample in a study of blood T cell repertoires in COVID-19. Sequencing was performed with immunoSEQ multiplex PCR; in TCRdb, only in-frame clones are kept and a portion is missing. The sample records some 190,000 clones, approximately 80% being singletons. Source material: PBMCs or T cells enriched from blood (not recorded which). All receptors come from a man in his sixties who had been exposed to COVID-19. Both conserved end residues are part of each CDR3. D genes are given only for firm matches. Expanded clones are given a class, and other clones once, few, many or no size at all.

D gene: -
clone size: once
V gene: TRBV24-1
J gene: TRBJ1-4
CDR3 DNA: TGTGCCACCAGTGACGGGGGTTTTGAAAAACTGTTTTTT
CDR3 protein: CATSDGGFEKLFF

D gene: -
clone size: -
V gene: TRBV5-3
J gene: TRBJ2-1
CDR3 DNA: TGTGCCAGAAGCGGTACCGAGGGACTCTATCTCAACAATGAGCAGTTCTTC
CDR3 protein: CARSGTEGLYLNNEQFF

D gene: -
clone size: -
V gene: TRBV6-2/TRBV6-3
J gene: TRBJ1-3
CDR3 DNA: TGTGCCAGCAGTCCACAGGGTTTCTCTGGAAACACCATATATTTT
CDR3 protein: CASSPQGFSGNTIYF

D gene: -
clone size: few
V gene: TRBV19
J gene: TRBJ1-2
CDR3 DNA: TGTGCCAGTATGTCTCGACCGGGAGTATATGGCTACACCTTC
CDR3 protein: CASMSRPGVYGYTF

D gene: -
clone size: -
V gene: TRBV7-8
J gene: TRBJ2-2
CDR3 DNA: TGTGCCAGCAGCTCCCGGGAGATCGGCACCGGGGAGCTGTTTTTT
CDR3 protein: CASSSREIGTGELFF

D gene: TRBD1
clone size: -
V gene: TRBV19
J gene: TRBJ2-5
CDR3 DNA: TGTGCCAGTAGTTCGGGACAGGGATTGGGGGAGACCCAGTACTTC
CDR3 protein: CASSSGQGLGETQYF

D gene: -
clone size: -
V gene: TRBV3-1/TRBV3-2
J gene: TRBJ2-7
CDR3 DNA: TGTGCCAGCAGCCAAGTCCGCGGTCGCGAGCAGTACTTC
CDR3 protein: CASSQVRGREQYF

D gene: -
clone size: -
V gene: TRBV10-1
J gene: TRBJ1-3
CDR3 DNA: TGCGCCAGCAGTGACAGGCGATTTGGCAACACCATATATTTT
CDR3 protein: CASSDRRFGNTIYF

D gene: -
clone size: -
V gene: TRBV25-1
J gene: TRBJ2-7
CDR3 DNA: TGTGCCAGCAGTGAACCGGGTCCAGGGTTCCACGAGCAGTACTTC
CDR3 protein: CASSEPGPGFHEQYF

D gene: -
clone size: -
V gene: TRBV19
J gene: TRBJ2-3
CDR3 DNA: TGTGCCAGTACGTCGCTTGAGGGAGATACGCAGTATTTT
CDR3 protein: CASTSLEGDTQYF

D gene: -
clone size: -
V gene: TRBV5-1
J gene: TRBJ2-2
CDR3 DNA: TGCGCCAGCAGTCTGTTGAACACCGGGGAGCTGTTTTTT
CDR3 protein: CASSLLNTGELFF

D gene: -
clone size: -
V gene: TRBV6-1
J gene: TRBJ1-3
CDR3 DNA: TGTGCCAGCAGTGAAGCGTCCAGGGCTGGAAACACCATATATTTT
CDR3 protein: CASSEASRAGNTIYF

D gene: -
clone size: -
V gene: TRBV7-8
J gene: TRBJ1-5
CDR3 DNA: TGTGCCAGCAGCTTAGCCGAGCGAAGGCAGGGGCTAAATCAGCCCCAGCATTTT
CDR3 protein: CASSLAERRQGLNQPQHF

D gene: -
clone size: -
V gene: TRBV19
J gene: TRBJ1-2
CDR3 DNA: TGTGCCAGTAGAGAGGGGGACCGTGGCTACACCTTC
CDR3 protein: CASREGDRGYTF

D gene: TRBD1
clone size: -
V gene: TRBV30
J gene: TRBJ2-7
CDR3 DNA: TGTGCCTGGAGGGGGACAGGGAGCCACGAGCAGTACTTC
CDR3 protein: CAWRGTGSHEQYF

D gene: -
clone size: -
V gene: TRBV7-2
J gene: TRBJ2-1
CDR3 DNA: TGTGCCAGCAGATTGATCGGCGGCGTGGATGAGCAGTTCTTC
CDR3 protein: CASRLIGGVDEQFF

D gene: -
clone size: -
V gene: TRBV5-4
J gene: TRBJ2-3
CDR3 DNA: TGTGCCAGCAGCGCCGGCGGTACTAGCACAGATACGCAGTATTTT
CDR3 protein: CASSAGGTSTDTQYF

D gene: -
clone size: -
V gene: TRBV27
J gene: TRBJ1-1
CDR3 DNA: TGTGCCAGCAGTCTACTTCAAGGTCGGGGAAACACTGAAGCTTTCTTT
CDR3 protein: CASSLLQGRGNTEAFF

D gene: -
clone size: few
V gene: TRBV12-5
J gene: TRBJ2-3
CDR3 DNA: TGTGCTAGTGGTTTGGGATCTGCACAACATACGCAGTATTTT
CDR3 protein: CASGLGSAQHTQYF

D gene: TRBD1
clone size: -
V gene: TRBV5-4
J gene: TRBJ2-7
CDR3 DNA: TGTGCCAGCAGCTTGTCCCCCGGGACAGCTGACTACGAGCAGTACTTC
CDR3 protein: CASSLSPGTADYEQYF

D gene: -
clone size: -
V gene: TRBV6-5
J gene: TRBJ2-5
CDR3 DNA: TGTGCCAGCAGTCGGACAGTCCAAGAGACCCAGTACTTC
CDR3 protein: CASSRTVQETQYF

D gene: -
clone size: few
V gene: TRBV19
J gene: TRBJ2-7
CDR3 DNA: TGTGCCAGTAGCCCTGTTGACATCCCCACCGAGCAGTACTTC
CDR3 protein: CASSPVDIPTEQYF

D gene: -
clone size: -
V gene: TRBV2
J gene: TRBJ2-1
CDR3 DNA: TGTGCCAGCTGGGGAGCGGAACTCTCCTACAATGAGCAGTTCTTC
CDR3 protein: CASWGAELSYNEQFF

D gene: TRBD1
clone size: -
V gene: TRBV11-2
J gene: TRBJ1-4
CDR3 DNA: TGTGCCAGCAGCTCCGGGACAGGGCGGGGTGAAAAACTGTTTTTT
CDR3 protein: CASSSGTGRGEKLFF

D gene: -
clone size: -
V gene: TRBV12-3/TRBV12-4
J gene: TRBJ2-7
CDR3 DNA: TGTGCCAGCAGTTTTGGGCAGGGATACGAGCAGTACTTC
CDR3 protein: CASSFGQGYEQYF

D gene: TRBD1
clone size: few
V gene: TRBV10-3
J gene: TRBJ2-2
CDR3 DNA: TGTGCCATCAGTGAGCTCGGACAGGGAGAGGGGGGCGGGGAGCTGTTTTTT
CDR3 protein: CAISELGQGEGGGELFF

D gene: TRBD2
clone size: -
V gene: TRBV5-3
J gene: TRBJ2-3
CDR3 DNA: TGTGCCAGAGGGATAGCGGGAGGAACCACAGATACGCAGTATTTT
CDR3 protein: CARGIAGGTTDTQYF

D gene: TRBD2
clone size: -
V gene: TRBV5-4
J gene: TRBJ2-5
CDR3 DNA: TGTGCCAGCAGCTCGGGGACTAGCCAAGAGACCCAGTACTTC
CDR3 protein: CASSSGTSQETQYF

D gene: TRBD2
clone size: -
V gene: TRBV5-1
J gene: TRBJ2-1
CDR3 DNA: TGCGCCAGCACCTCGAGCGGGGTTTCCTACAATGAGCAGTTCTTC
CDR3 protein: CASTSSGVSYNEQFF

D gene: TRBD1
clone size: -
V gene: TRBV28
J gene: TRBJ1-5
CDR3 DNA: TGTGCCAGCAGTTTACAGGGGGGTAGCAATCAGCCCCAGCATTTT
CDR3 protein: CASSLQGGSNQPQHF

D gene: TRBD2
clone size: -
V gene: TRBV2
J gene: TRBJ2-1
CDR3 DNA: TGTGCCAGCAGTGAGGTAGCGGGAGAGAGTAATGAGCAGTTCTTC
CDR3 protein: CASSEVAGESNEQFF

D gene: TRBD1
clone size: once
V gene: TRBV4-1
J gene: TRBJ1-2
CDR3 DNA: TGCGCCAGCAGCCTTGGGACAGGGGGCGGCTATGGCTACACCTTC
CDR3 protein: CASSLGTGGGYGYTF

D gene: -
clone size: -
V gene: TRBV27
J gene: TRBJ2-1
CDR3 DNA: TGTGCCAGCAGTTTTCTCTCCCGGGGAGCGGGCAATGAGCAGTTCTTC
CDR3 protein: CASSFLSRGAGNEQFF

D gene: -
clone size: once
V gene: TRBV28
J gene: TRBJ1-2
CDR3 DNA: TGTGCCAGCAGTCTAGTTACCTCCCTGGGTTTTTGGGGCTACACCTTC
CDR3 protein: CASSLVTSLGFWGYTF

D gene: TRBD2
clone size: -
V gene: TRBV5-1
J gene: TRBJ2-1
CDR3 DNA: TGCGCCAGCAGCTCAGCTAGCGGGAGAGCCAATGAGCAGTTCTTC
CDR3 protein: CASSSASGRANEQFF

D gene: TRBD1
clone size: once
V gene: TRBV6-5
J gene: TRBJ1-2
CDR3 DNA: TGTGCCAGCAGTTACCGGACAGGCTATGGCTACACCTTC
CDR3 protein: CASSYRTGYGYTF

D gene: TRBD1
clone size: -
V gene: TRBV28
J gene: TRBJ1-5
CDR3 DNA: TGTGCCAGCAGTTTTTCGACAGGGAGGTCAAATCAGCCCCAGCATTTT
CDR3 protein: CASSFSTGRSNQPQHF